These 32 T cell receptor beta chains share one sample of origin, sequenced in a study of beta chain features in type 1 diabetes. Since all of the isolated RNA was reverse transcribed, expressed TCRB transcripts were what got sequenced. Libraries were prepared by immunoSEQ multiplex PCR; TCRdb keeps only in-frame clonotypes and omits some of them. The table shows 430,000 or so clones, with approximately 10% occurring only once. The specimen was naive CD4+ T cells from blood. The receptors were gathered from a young woman in good health.

The chain couples TRBV7-9 to TRBJ2-7, with 8 positions matching TRBD1. The germline V gene encodes CDR1 SEHNR and CDR2 FQNEAQ (reference sequence). The CDR3 covers 14 residues. Trimming cost V 4 bases and J 10 bases; bases outside gene matches: 12. CDR3 nucleotides: TGTGCCAGCAGCTCATCCCCCGGGACAGGAGTACAGTACGTC. This codes for CASSSSPGTGVQYV.

This clone was seen a handful of times. V gene TRBV2 combines with J gene TRBJ2-2; D unclear. The germline CDR1 and CDR2 sequences are SNHLY and FYNNEI. CDR3 length equals 13 residues. V dropped 2 bases and J dropped 6 bases, with 7 bases sitting between them. The CDR3 DNA reads TGTGCCAGCAGTGAAAGGAGCGCCGGGGAGCTGTTTTTT. It specifies CASSERSAGELFF. The variable domain in full, with the rest retrieved from reference TRBV2 and TRBJ2-2, is EPEVTQTPSHQVTQMGQEVILRCVPISNHLYFYWYRQILGQKVEFLVSFYNNEISEKSEIFDDQFSVERPDGSNFTLKIRSTKLEDSAMYFCASSERSAGELFFGEGSRLTVL.

A few counts support this clone. The same CDR3 can be traced to other DNA sequences in this sample. The rearrangement links TRBV5-1 to TRBJ2-2, with D uncertain. The germline CDR1 and CDR2 sequences are SGHRS and YFSETQ. V lost 0 bases, J lost 2 bases, and 5 bases lay in between. CDR3 size: 14 residues. CDR3 bases: TGCGCCAGCAGCTTGGGACAAAACACCGGGGAGCTGTTTTTT. This translates into CASSLGQNTGELFF.

The chain uses TRBV7-6 and TRBJ2-4; no firm D call. Germline lookup yields CDR1 SGHVS and CDR2 FNYEAQ. With 1 base removed from V and 5 bases from J, the gap between germline ends came to 6 bases. There are 13 residues in the CDR3. The DNA for the CDR3 is TGTGCCAGCAGCTTAGGCTCGGAAAACATTCAGTACTTC. This codes for CASSLGSENIQYF.

The rearrangement joins TRBV6-5 to TRBJ2-1; D remains unclear. CDR1 and CDR2 from the germline V gene are MNHEY and SVGAGI. CDR3 length equals 15 residues. The ends were cut back, 0 bases at V and 12 bases at J, with 18 bases in the middle. The CDR3 loop reads CASSYSGHWAFGQFF. The CDR3 bases are TGTGCCAGCAGTTACTCAGGGCATTGGGCATTCGGGCAGTTCTTC.

This clone was seen a handful of times. The V and J genes are TRBV28 and TRBJ2-5, with 12 positions matching TRBD2. V shed 5 bases and J 2 bases; nucleotides not matched to a gene: 6. The CDR3 length is 16 residues. Germline CDR1 is MDHEN and CDR2 is SYDVKM. As DNA, the CDR3 is TGTGCCAGCAGTCCTACTAGCGGGGGGCGACAAGAGACCCAGTACTTC. It yields the protein CASSPTSGGRQETQYF.

The chain joins TRBV9 to TRBJ2-1; the D is unclear. V was cut by 4 bases and J by 2 bases, with 10 bases left in between. Germline V gene lookup returns CDR1 SGDLS and CDR2 YYNGEE. The length of the CDR3 is 14 residues. The CDR3 DNA reads TGTGCCAGCAGCCTGGTCGAGGCCTACAATGAGCAGTTCTTC. It translates to CASSLVEAYNEQFF.

The chain has TRBV7-9 and TRBJ2-5; D remains ambiguous. The CDR3 loop spans 13 amino acids. CDR1 is SEHNR, CDR2 FQNEAQ, per germline (reference sequence). Trimming shortened V by 6 bases and J by 4 bases, and 12 bases separated the two germline ends. CDR3 in amino acids: CASRTSGRETQYF. In nucleotides, the CDR3 is TGTGCCAGCAGAACCTCCGGGCGAGAGACCCAGTACTTC.

This clone has just a few counts. This chain joins TRBV15 and TRBJ1-5; D is perhaps TRBD1 (6 bases). Trimming pared 3 bases from V and 9 bases from J, leaving 21 bases between. The CDR3 runs to 16 residues. The germline CDR1 and CDR2 sequences are LNHNV and YYDKDF (reference sequence). The CDR3 here is CATSSEPGHRKRPQHF. The CDR3 bases are TGTGCCACCAGCAGCGAACCGGGACACCGAAAGAGGCCCCAGCATTTT.

V gene TRBV28 combines with J gene TRBJ2-7, with 9 bases matching TRBD1. The germline V gene has CDR1 MDHEN and CDR2 SYDVKM. This CDR3 region has 15 residues. V lost 6 bases, J lost 4 bases, and 10 bases stayed unmatched. CDR3 bases: TGTGCCAGCAGGGAGGGACAGGGACGCCATTACGAGCAGTACGTC. It translates to CASREGQGRHYEQYV.

The V gene is TRBV7-9, the J gene TRBJ1-1, with D maybe TRBD1 (5 bases). Germline CDR1 reads SEHNR; CDR2 reads FQNEAQ (reference sequence). The CDR3 totals 16 residues. V was pared by 5 bases and J by 4 bases, with 20 bases between. CDR3 in DNA: TGTGCCAGCAGCGGCAGACAGCAGAAATCGGGCACTGAAGCTTTCTTT. Its protein product is CASSGRQQKSGTEAFF.

The chain is built from TRBV13 and TRBJ2-7, with 12 nucleotides matching TRBD1. V lost 1 base, J lost 6 bases, and 7 bases stayed unmatched. Germline V gene lookup returns CDR1 PRHDT and CDR2 FYEKMQ (reference sequence). The CDR3 totals 16 residues. The CDR3: CASSLAGQGALGEQYF. DNA of the CDR3: TGTGCCAGCAGCTTAGCGGGACAGGGGGCGCTTGGCGAGCAGTACTTC.

The chain couples TRBV10-3 to TRBJ2-5, with a weak D call TRBD1 (6 bases). Germline V gives CDR1 ENHRY, CDR2 SYGVKD. The CDR3 loop spans 14 amino acids. The V gene lost 6 bases and the J gene lost 4 bases, with 15 bases spanning the gap. The CDR3 nucleotides are TGTGCCATCAGCCGGGACACCCCGCGAGAGACCCAGTACTTC. This gives the protein CAISRDTPRETQYF.

The J gene is TRBJ2-3, the V gene TRBV4-3, with a possible D match to TRBD1 (5 bases). This CDR3 is 13 amino acids long. The V gene's germline CDR1 is LGHNA and CDR2 YSLEER. With 4 bases removed from V and 6 bases from J, the gap between germline ends came to 11 bases. CDR3 sequence: CASSLDRWDTQYF. CDR3 sequence (DNA): TGCGCCAGCAGCCTCGACAGATGGGATACGCAGTATTTT.

The J gene is TRBJ2-7, the V gene TRBV7-2; D remains ambiguous. Germline-derived CDR1 and CDR2 are SGHTA and FQGNSA. The V end lost 3 bases, the J end lost 5 bases, and 5 bases lay between the germline ends. The CDR3 contains 11 residues. The CDR3 nucleotides read TGTGCCAGCAGCTTCGCCCACGAGCAGTACTTC. Protein: CASSFAHEQYF. The full variable domain, completed using reference TRBV7-2 and TRBJ2-7, is GAGVSQSPSNKVTEKGKDVELRCDPISGHTALYWYRQSLGQGLEFLIYFQGNSAPDKSGLPSDRFSAERTGGSVSTLTIQRTQQEDSAVYLCASSFAHEQYFGPGTRLTVT.

The sample holds a few counts of this clone. Germline is not matched at one junction end, which may reflect a read error. The chain joins TRBV18 to TRBJ2-7, with 10 bases lining up with TRBD1. CDR1 KGHSH and CDR2 LQKENI come from the germline V gene. The length of the CDR3 is 15 residues. This CDR3 is CASSPPGQGSYEQYF. The CDR3 bases are TGTGCCAGCTCGCCACCGGGACAGGGGTCCTACGAGCAGTACTTC.

V and J are TRBV4-1 and TRBJ2-5; D uncertain. V was trimmed by 1 base and J by 4 bases, leaving 13 bases between them. There are 15 residues in the CDR3. CDR1 and CDR2 (germline): MGHRA, YSYEKL. In nucleotides, the CDR3 is TGCGCCAGCAGCCAAGTGGTTGGCGGAATAGAGACCCAGTACTTC. This translates into CASSQVVGGIETQYF.

This clone was seen only a few times. The chain employs TRBV21-1 and TRBJ2-7; the D call TRBD1 from the table was never checked on the DNA. TRBV21-1 is annotated as a pseudogene. The CDR3 runs 15 residues. CDR3 in DNA: TGTGCCAGCAGTCCAGGGTCCCCGAGGCCCTACGAGCAGTACGTC. Translated, it gives CASSPGSPRPYEQYV.

This clone was observed a handful of times. The V gene is TRBV7-3, the J gene TRBJ1-6; TRBD1 might be the D (5 bases). Trimming took off 5 bases at V and 3 bases at J, with 11 bases between the two ends. There are 15 residues in the CDR3. CDR1 is SGHTA, CDR2 FQGTGA, per germline. CDR3 sequence: CASSTDSYYNSPLHF. The DNA for the CDR3 is TGTGCCAGCAGCACCGACAGTTACTATAATTCACCCCTCCACTTT.

This clone was seen more than once but under ten times. The chain recombines TRBV7-2 with TRBJ2-3; weak D call: TRBD2 (6 bases). CDR3 length: 14 residues. V was clipped by 2 bases and J by 1 base, with 7 bases between them. Looked up from germline, CDR1 is SGHTA and CDR2 is FQGNSA. The CDR3 sequence is CASSLWGGTDTQYF. DNA of the CDR3: TGTGCCAGCAGCTTATGGGGGGGCACAGATACGCAGTATTTT.

The chain employs TRBV9 and TRBJ2-1, with D unresolved. V was cut by 3 bases and J by 12 bases, with 16 bases left in between. CDR1 is SGDLS and CDR2 is YYNGEE in the germline V gene. This CDR3 is built from 13 residues. The CDR3 loop reads CASSGEQEDGQFF. The CDR3 nucleotides read TGTGCCAGCAGCGGAGAGCAAGAGGACGGGCAGTTCTTC.

In this sample, this clone turned up a few times. The chain recombines TRBV18 with TRBJ2-3; 7 bases are shared with TRBD1. Trimming took 8 bases from V and 3 from J; bases not matched to a gene: 8. Germline CDR1 reads KGHSH; CDR2 reads LQKENI. The CDR3 covers 14 residues. CDR3 residues: CASTMTGNTDTQYF. The CDR3 DNA reads TGTGCCAGCACTATGACAGGGAATACAGATACGCAGTATTTT.

This clone was found a few times. This chain uses TRBV4-1 with TRBJ1-2; 8 positions match TRBD1. The V segment lost 6 bases and the J segment 5 bases; nucleotides outside the gene matches: 8. The CDR3 consists of 14 residues. The germline CDR1 and CDR2 sequences are MGHRA and YSYEKL. CDR3 region: CASSSGQGPYGYTF. As DNA, the CDR3 is TGCGCCAGCAGTTCCGGACAGGGCCCTTATGGCTACACCTTC.

The V gene is TRBV7-2, the J gene TRBJ2-3; 8 bases fit TRBD1. V trimming: 4 bases; J trimming: 2 bases; junction bases outside the gene matches: 5. The CDR3 covers 15 residues. Germline CDR1 SGHTA, CDR2 FQGNSA. CDR3 in DNA: TGTGCCAGCAGCTCAGATCAGGGGGCCACAGATACGCAGTATTTT. Translated, it gives CASSSDQGATDTQYF. The whole variable domain, remainder taken from reference TRBV7-2 and TRBJ2-3, is GAGVSQSPSNKVTEKGKDVELRCDPISGHTALYWYRQSLGQGLEFLIYFQGNSAPDKSGLPSDRFSAERTGGSVSTLTIQRTQQEDSAVYLCASSSDQGATDTQYFGPGTRLTVL.

This clone was seen more than once but under ten times. The chain couples TRBV15 to TRBJ2-7; possible D gene TRBD2, 5 bases. V was clipped by 2 bases and J by 4 bases, with 15 bases between them. The CDR3 consists of 15 residues. Germline CDR1 LNHNV, CDR2 YYDKDF (reference sequence). The DNA of the CDR3 is TGTGCCACCAGCAGATTCGGAGGTTCGGGTTACGAGCAGTACTTC. This translates into CATSRFGGSGYEQYF.

In this sample, this clone turned up a few times. The chain is built from TRBV20-1 and TRBJ2-7; 8 bases agree with TRBD1. V trimming: 6 bases; J trimming: 9 bases; junction bases outside the gene matches: 4. Germline CDR1 and CDR2: DFQATT and SNEGSKA (reference sequence). There are 10 residues in the CDR3. The CDR3 DNA reads as TGCAGTGCAATACAGGGGGTGCAGTACTTC. Encoded protein: CSAIQGVQYF.

This clone was seen only a few times. V gene TRBV7-2 combines with J gene TRBJ2-4; D might be TRBD2 (5 bases). The CDR3 covers 15 residues. Germline lookup yields CDR1 SGHTA and CDR2 FQGNSA. Trimming removed 1 base at V and 9 bases at J, with 16 bases between. The CDR3 sequence: CASSLDSYVRAIQYF. In DNA, the CDR3 is TGTGCCAGCAGCTTAGATTCCTACGTGCGGGCCATTCAGTACTTC.

The DNA of the CDR3 is TGTGCCAGCAGCTTAGGGACATTAGGGTATGGCTACACCTTC. Translation gives CASSLGTLGYGYTF. V usage is TRBV7-2 and J usage is TRBJ1-2; a possible D gene is TRBD1 (5 bases). The CDR3 length is 14 residues. V was clipped by 1 base and J by 5 bases, with 11 bases between them. The germline CDR1 and CDR2 sequences are SGHTA and FQGNSA.

This clone was counted between two and nine times. This chain connects TRBV14 to TRBJ1-3, with D possibly being TRBD1 (6 bases). V was clipped by 1 base and J by 2 bases, with 6 bases between them. The CDR3 runs to 14 residues. Germline assignment: CDR1 SGHDN and CDR2 FVKESK. This chain's CDR3 is CASSQAGAGNTIYF. CDR3 DNA sequence: TGTGCCAGCAGCCAAGCAGGGGCTGGAAACACCATATATTTT.

This clone was counted only a few times. For the CDR3, the DNA is TGCGCCAGCACAAGAGGACTAGCGACTCAAGAGACCCAGTACTTC. It encodes CASTRGLATQETQYF. J is TRBJ2-5 and V is TRBV10-2; 9 nucleotides match TRBD2. Germline assignment: CDR1 WSHSY and CDR2 SAAADI. Losses at the gene ends were 7 bases for V and 2 bases for J; bases not matched to a gene: 8. The CDR3 loop spans 15 amino acids.

V usage is TRBV6-1 and J usage is TRBJ2-7; no firm D call. Trimming shortened V by 0 bases and J by 5 bases, and 8 bases separated the two germline ends. The CDR3 has 13 amino acids. From germline, CDR1 is MNHNS and CDR2 SASEGT. The DNA of the CDR3 is TGTGCCAGCAGTGAAGCGCGCAGGCACGAGCAGTACGTC. Protein: CASSEARRHEQYV.

This clone has a handful of counts. V and J are TRBV9 and TRBJ2-3; no reliable D call. Between the trimmed V and J ends, which lost 0 bases and 6 bases, there was a span of 17 bases. This CDR3 contains 16 residues. CDR1 SGDLS and CDR2 YYNGEE come from the germline V gene. The CDR3 DNA sequence: TGTGCCAGCAGCGTAGTGGGTAGCAGTCATCGGGATACGCAGTATTTT. This translates into CASSVVGSSHRDTQYF.